This T cell receptor (beta chain) was recovered during a study of blood T cell repertoires in COVID-19. CDR1 is SGHRS, CDR2 YFSETQ, per germline. Trimming removed 3 bases at V and 4 bases at J, with 9 bases between. The CDR3 extends over 13 amino acids. Clones were read by immunoSEQ multiplex PCR, and TCRdb kept only the in-frame ones, dropping some. The table includes tens of thousands of clones, roughly 84% detected once. Sequenced sample: peripheral blood. This clonotype was obtained from a human donor in a cohort sampled during active COVID-19. The chain couples TRBV5-1 to TRBJ2-3; possibly TRBD1 for D (5 bases). The CDR3 loop reads CASSSRDPDTQYF. The CDR3 DNA reads as TGCGCCAGCAGCTCCAGGGATCCAGATACGCAGTATTTT.